The following is a T cell receptor (beta chain) sequence with its context. Original analysis: Reference gene primer amplification in the assay estimated nucleated cell counts. The table came from immunoSEQ multiplex PCR; TCRdb's copy has only in-frame clones and leaves some out. That table furnishes V, J and clone size, whereas the DNA furnished D and trimming. The sample has approximately 60,000 clones, 85% to 90% seen once. The sample comes from a study of blood T cell repertoires in COVID-19. For the study at large: Sites across the United States, Italy and Spain contributed samples from acute and convalescent COVID-19. Sample material is recorded as cDNA or gDNA derived from T cells, B-cell-depleted T cells, or PBMCs.

CDR1 and CDR2 (germline): MNHEY, SMNVEV (reference sequence). This CDR3 is 12 amino acids long. The germline V and J ends were trimmed by 2 bases and 6 bases, with 2 bases remaining between them. This TCR was recovered from a man in his fifties with active COVID-19. The chain carries TRBV27 and TRBJ1-6; no definite D call. The sample consisted of peripheral blood. This chain's CDR3 is CASSLLNSPLHF. In nucleotides, the CDR3 is TGTGCCAGCAGTTTACTTAATTCACCCCTCCACTTT.